The present TCR beta chain was sequenced within a study of cytomegalovirus exposure and HLA in healthy donors. V was trimmed by 0 bases and J by 2 bases, leaving 6 bases between them. CDR1 is MRHNA, CDR2 SNTAGT, per germline. There are 14 residues in the CDR3. In the case of this clone: Antigen: not known.

With 60 Vbeta and 13 Jbeta primers, the PCR was carried out. Clones were sequenced by immunoSEQ multiplex PCR, and TCRdb holds only the in-frame ones, with some missing. The sample lists roughly 150,000 clones, approximately 73% occurring once. Points from the study as a whole: By a later analysis, the bulk of CMV-associated TCR beta chains appeared HLA-restricted. In a later analysis, donors in an Asian-associated ancestry cluster reportedly had fewer N-insertions in productive TCRs than the cohort mean. There were approximately 150 TCR beta chains listed as cytomegalovirus-associated.

This chain uses TRBV6-4 with TRBJ2-3; unclear D gene. The receptor was isolated from a man aged 25 to 40 in good health and CMV-seropositive. Sequenced material: PBMCs. CDR3 sequence: CASSDSADTDTQYF. In nucleotides, the CDR3 is TGTGCCAGCAGTGACTCTGCGGACACAGATACGCAGTATTTT.